The T cell receptor beta chain described here comes from a study of neurological immune-mediated disorders. Study findings and constraints: The study phylogenetically grouped the repertoires of 18 of 34 multiple sclerosis patients into one related-CDR3 cluster, a possible signature.

V gave up 1 base and J gave up 5 bases; unmatched junction bases: 10. The CDR3 has 16 amino acids. The germline CDR1 and CDR2 sequences are SGHDT and YYEEEE. The cDNA was synthesized by 5'RACE incorporating 10-nucleotide random UMIs. One entry per CDR3 protein results from TCRdb running MiXCR on the 5' RACE reads. This table has about 120,000 distinct CDR3 sequences, more than 2.5% appearing once. In its sample, this clonotype was seen many times. Its matching antigen is unknown. V and J are TRBV5-6 and TRBJ2-3, with 7 bases that match TRBD2. Sequencing was carried out using PBMCs. The sequence derives from a woman younger than 45 with multiple sclerosis. In DNA form, the CDR3 reads TGTGCCAGCAGCTTGCGTCCTAGCGGTGTGGGAGATACGCAGTATTTT. It codes for CASSLRPSGVGDTQYF.